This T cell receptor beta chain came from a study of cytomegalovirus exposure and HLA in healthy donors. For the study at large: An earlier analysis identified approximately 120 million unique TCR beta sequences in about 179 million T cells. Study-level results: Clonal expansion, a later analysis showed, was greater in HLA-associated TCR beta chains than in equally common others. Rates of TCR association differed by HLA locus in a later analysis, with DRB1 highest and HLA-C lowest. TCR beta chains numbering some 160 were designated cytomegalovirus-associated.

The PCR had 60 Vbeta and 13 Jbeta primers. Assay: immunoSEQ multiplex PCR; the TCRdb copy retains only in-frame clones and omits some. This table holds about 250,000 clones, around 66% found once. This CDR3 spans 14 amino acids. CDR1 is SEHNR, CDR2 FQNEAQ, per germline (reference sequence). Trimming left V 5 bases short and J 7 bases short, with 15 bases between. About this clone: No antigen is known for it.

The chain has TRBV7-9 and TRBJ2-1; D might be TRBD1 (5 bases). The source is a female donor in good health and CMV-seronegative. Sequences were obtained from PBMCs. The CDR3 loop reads CASSLVKTANEQFF. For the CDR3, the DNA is TGTGCCAGCAGCCTTGTCAAGACAGCTAATGAGCAGTTCTTC.